This T cell receptor (beta chain) was recorded in a study of blood T cell repertoires in COVID-19. Everyone who took part was 18 to 89 years old, and they came from some 23 US areas. Membership in each cohort depended on participant-reported clinical history. Up to 2 weeks before entering the study, exposed participants had met a COVID-19 case. In the study's own analysis: Amplifying reference gene primers gave estimates of nucleated cell counts. Here immunoSEQ multiplex PCR was the method, and the copy in TCRdb shows in-frame clones only, minus some. For V, J and clone size, that table is used; D and trimming come from the DNA. The table lists more than 150,000 clones, 80% of them singletons. The germline V gene encodes CDR1 LGHDT and CDR2 YNNKEL (reference sequence). The CDR3 is 15 residues long. V shed 0 bases and J 9 bases; nucleotides not matched to a gene: 6.

Sequencing used PBMCs or T cells enriched from blood (not recorded which). The TCR comes from a man between 60 and 75 years old who had been exposed to COVID-19. The chain is built from TRBV3-1 (or the pseudogene TRBV3-2) and TRBJ1-4; 8 nucleotides agree with TRBD1. The CDR3 coding sequence is TGTGCCAGCAGCCAAGACGACAGGGGCACCCAAAAACTGTTTTTT. Translating it yields CASSQDDRGTQKLFF.